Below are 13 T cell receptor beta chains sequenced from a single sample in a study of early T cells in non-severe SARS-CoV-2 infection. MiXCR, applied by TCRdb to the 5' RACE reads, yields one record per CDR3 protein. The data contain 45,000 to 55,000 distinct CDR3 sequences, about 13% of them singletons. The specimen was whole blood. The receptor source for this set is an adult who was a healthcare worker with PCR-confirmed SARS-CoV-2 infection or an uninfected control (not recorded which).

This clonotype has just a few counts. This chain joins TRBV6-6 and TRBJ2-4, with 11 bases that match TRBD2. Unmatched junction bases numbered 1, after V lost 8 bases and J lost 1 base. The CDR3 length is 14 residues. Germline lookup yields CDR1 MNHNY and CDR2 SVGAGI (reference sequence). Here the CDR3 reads CASRLAGAKNIQYF. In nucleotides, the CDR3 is TGTGCCAGCCGACTAGCGGGGGCCAAAAACATTCAGTACTTC.

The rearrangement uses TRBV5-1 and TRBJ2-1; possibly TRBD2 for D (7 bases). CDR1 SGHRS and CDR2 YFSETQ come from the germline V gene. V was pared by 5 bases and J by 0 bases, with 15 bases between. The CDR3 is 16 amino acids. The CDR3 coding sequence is TGCGCCAGCAGTTCGACGGGGGGCCCCTCCTACAATGAGCAGTTCTTC. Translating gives CASSSTGGPSYNEQFF.

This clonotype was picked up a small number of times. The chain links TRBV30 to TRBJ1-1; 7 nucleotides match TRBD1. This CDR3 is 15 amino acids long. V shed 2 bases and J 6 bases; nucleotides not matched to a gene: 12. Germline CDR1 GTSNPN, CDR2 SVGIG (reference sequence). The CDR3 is CAWSIKQGPIAEAFF. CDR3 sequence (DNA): TGTGCCTGGAGTATCAAACAGGGGCCGATAGCTGAAGCTTTCTTT.

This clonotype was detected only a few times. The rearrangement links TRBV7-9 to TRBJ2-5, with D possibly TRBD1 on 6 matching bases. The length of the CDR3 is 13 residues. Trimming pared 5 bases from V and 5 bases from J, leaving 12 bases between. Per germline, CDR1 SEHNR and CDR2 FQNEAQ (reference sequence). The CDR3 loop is CASSVQGAETQYF. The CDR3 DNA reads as TGTGCCAGCAGCGTACAGGGTGCGGAGACCCAGTACTTC. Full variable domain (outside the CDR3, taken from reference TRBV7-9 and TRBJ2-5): DTGVSQNPRHKITKRGQNVTFRCDPISEHNRLYWYRQTLGQGPEFLTYFQNEAQLEKSRLLSDRFSAERPKGSFSTLEIQRTEQGDSAMYLCASSVQGAETQYFGPGTRLLVL.

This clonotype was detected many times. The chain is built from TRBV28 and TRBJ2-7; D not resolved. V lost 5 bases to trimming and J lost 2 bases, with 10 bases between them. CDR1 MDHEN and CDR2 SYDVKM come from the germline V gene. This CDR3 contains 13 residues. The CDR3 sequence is CASSLSRAYEQYF. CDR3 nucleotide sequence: TGTGCCAGCAGTCTTTCTAGAGCCTACGAGCAGTACTTC. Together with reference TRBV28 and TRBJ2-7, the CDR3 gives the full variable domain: DVKVTQSSRYLVKRTGEKVFLECVQDMDHENMFWYRQDPGLGLRLIYFSYDVKMKEKGDIPEGYSVSREKKERFSLILESASTNQTSMYLCASSLSRAYEQYFGPGTRLTVT.

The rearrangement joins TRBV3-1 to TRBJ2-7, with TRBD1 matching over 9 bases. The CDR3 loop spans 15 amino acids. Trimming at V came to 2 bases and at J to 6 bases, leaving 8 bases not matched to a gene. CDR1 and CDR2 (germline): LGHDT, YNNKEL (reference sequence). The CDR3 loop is CASSQPNRGLFEQYF. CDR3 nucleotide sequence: TGTGCCAGCAGCCAACCTAACAGGGGGCTCTTCGAGCAGTACTTC.

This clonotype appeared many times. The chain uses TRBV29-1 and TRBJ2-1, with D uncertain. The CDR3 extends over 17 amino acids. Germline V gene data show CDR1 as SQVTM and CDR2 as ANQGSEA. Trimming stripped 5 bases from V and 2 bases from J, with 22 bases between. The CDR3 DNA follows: TGCAGCGTTTCGGCGGAGCCGGCGCTGAGTCCCTACAATGAGCAGTTCTTC. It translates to CSVSAEPALSPYNEQFF.

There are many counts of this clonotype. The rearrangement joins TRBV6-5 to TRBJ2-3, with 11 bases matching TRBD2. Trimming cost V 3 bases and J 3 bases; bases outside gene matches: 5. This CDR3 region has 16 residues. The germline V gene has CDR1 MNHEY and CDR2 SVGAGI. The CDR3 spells CASSYRLAGTTDTQYF. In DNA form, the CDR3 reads TGTGCCAGCAGTTATCGACTAGCGGGGACTACAGATACGCAGTATTTT.

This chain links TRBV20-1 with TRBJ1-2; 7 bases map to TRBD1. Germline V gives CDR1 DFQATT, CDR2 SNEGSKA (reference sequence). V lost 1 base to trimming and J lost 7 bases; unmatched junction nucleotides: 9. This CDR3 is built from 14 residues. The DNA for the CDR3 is TGCAGTGCTAGAGCGTTTTCAGGGGGGAGTGGCTACACCTTC. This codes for CSARAFSGGSGYTF.

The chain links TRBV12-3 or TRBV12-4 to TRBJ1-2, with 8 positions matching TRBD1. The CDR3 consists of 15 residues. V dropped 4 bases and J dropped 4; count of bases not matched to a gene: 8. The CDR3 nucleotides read TGTGCCAGCAGTTCCACAGGGGGAATTCTCTATGGCTACACCTTC. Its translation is CASSSTGGILYGYTF.

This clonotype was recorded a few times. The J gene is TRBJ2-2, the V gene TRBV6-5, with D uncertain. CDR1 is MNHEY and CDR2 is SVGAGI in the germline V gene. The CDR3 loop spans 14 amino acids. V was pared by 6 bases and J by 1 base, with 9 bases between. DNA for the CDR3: TGTGCCAGCAGACGAGGCCTGAACACCGGGGAGCTGTTTTTT. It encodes CASRRGLNTGELFF.

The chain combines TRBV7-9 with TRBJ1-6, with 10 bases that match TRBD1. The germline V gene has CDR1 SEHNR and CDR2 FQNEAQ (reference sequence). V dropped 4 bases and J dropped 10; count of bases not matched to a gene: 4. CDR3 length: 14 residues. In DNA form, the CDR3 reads TGTGCCAGCAGCTCCGGGACAGGGGAGTCACCCCTCCACTTT. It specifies CASSSGTGESPLHF.

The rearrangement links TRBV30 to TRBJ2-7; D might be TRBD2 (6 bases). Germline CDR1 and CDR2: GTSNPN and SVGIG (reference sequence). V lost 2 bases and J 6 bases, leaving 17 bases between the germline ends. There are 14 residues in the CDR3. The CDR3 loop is CAWSPPGMRGEQYF. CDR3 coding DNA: TGTGCCTGGAGTCCTCCAGGGATGCGGGGCGAGCAGTACTTC.